Below, 27 T cell receptor beta chains from the same sample are listed, as sequenced in a study of blood T cell repertoires in COVID-19. Here immunoSEQ multiplex PCR was the method, and the copy in TCRdb shows in-frame clones only, minus some. The table includes around 43,000 clones, over 75% detected once. Material: peripheral blood. Receptor source: a woman between 65 and 79 years old with acute or convalescent COVID-19.

The rearrangement links TRBV18 to TRBJ2-2; tentative D call: TRBD1 (6 bases). The germline gives CDR1 KGHSH, CDR2 LQKENI. V shed 6 bases and J shed 1 base, with 15 bases lying between them. The CDR3 loop spans 16 amino acids. CDR3 amino acids: CASSQSQQGNTGELFF. CDR3 bases: TGTGCCAGCTCGCAGAGCCAACAGGGGAACACCGGGGAGCTGTTTTTT. Based on the CDR3 plus reference TRBV18 and TRBJ2-2, the full variable domain is NAGVMQNPRHLVRRRGQEARLRCSPMKGHSHVYWYRQLPEEGLKFMVYLQKENIIDESGMPKERFSAEFPKEGPSILRIQQVVRGDSAAYFCASSQSQQGNTGELFFGEGSRLTVL.

V and J are TRBV12-5 and TRBJ1-1, with D hard to call. The CDR3 has 12 amino acids. CDR1 LGHNT and CDR2 FRNRAP come from the germline V gene. The V and J ends lost 5 bases and 5 bases respectively, with 9 bases between them. This CDR3 is CASGTLITEAFF. CDR3 in DNA: TGTGCTAGTGGTACTTTGATTACTGAAGCTTTCTTT.

CDR3 sequence reads: CASRPGLATDEQYV. CDR3 DNA: TGCGCCAGCAGACCAGGACTAGCGACGGACGAGCAGTACGTC. This rearrangement joins TRBV5-1 to TRBJ2-7; 9 nucleotides match TRBD2. V gave up 5 bases and J gave up 5 bases; unmatched junction bases: 8. The CDR3 is 14 residues long. Germline CDR1 and CDR2: SGHRS and YFSETQ.

This clone was recorded once. The rearrangement links TRBV19 to TRBJ1-1, with 12 bases matching TRBD1. This CDR3 contains 13 residues. Trimming cost V 10 bases and J 5 bases; bases outside gene matches: 5. The V gene's germline CDR1 is LNHDA and CDR2 SQIVND (reference sequence). The CDR3 loop reads CATRDRGRTEAFF. The CDR3 DNA reads TGTGCCACAAGGGACAGGGGGCGGACTGAAGCTTTCTTT.

The genes are TRBV18 and TRBJ2-5; tentatively, D is TRBD2 (6 bases). The length of the CDR3 is 14 residues. From germline, CDR1 is KGHSH and CDR2 LQKENI. V shed 6 bases and J shed 2 bases, with 13 bases lying between them. CDR3 coding DNA: TGTGCCAGCTCGCCGGGGACTGTGCAAGAGACCCAGTACTTC. This codes for CASSPGTVQETQYF.

This clone occurred a few times. The genes are TRBV11-1 and TRBJ2-1, with TRBD2 matching over 10 bases. Germline V gene sequence: CDR1 SGHAT, CDR2 FQDESV (reference sequence). V dropped 5 bases and J dropped 2; count of bases not matched to a gene: 6. The CDR3 has 16 residues. CDR3 loop: CASSAGLAATYNEQFF. The CDR3 nucleotides are TGTGCCAGCAGCGCAGGACTAGCGGCTACCTACAATGAGCAGTTCTTC.

The chain uses TRBV5-1 and TRBJ2-6; D unclear. The V end lost 5 bases, the J end lost 4 bases, and 13 bases lay between the germline ends. Per the germline V gene, CDR1 is SGHRS and CDR2 is YFSETQ. The CDR3 is 15 residues long. CDR3: CASRENALGANVLTF. DNA for the CDR3: TGCGCCAGCAGAGAGAATGCCTTGGGGGCCAACGTCCTGACTTTC.

Details on this clone: At the DNA level, this CDR3 is encoded by other sequences in the same sample as well. The V gene is TRBV5-6, the J gene TRBJ2-5; no reliable D call. Germline V CDR1 and CDR2: SGHDT, YYEEEE. The CDR3 has 13 amino acids. The V end was cut by 2 bases, the J end by 0 bases, with 5 bases between. CDR3 nucleotide sequence: TGTGCCAGCAGCTTACGGTACCAAGAGACCCAGTACTTC. Protein: CASSLRYQETQYF.

This clone was observed once. J is TRBJ2-3 and V is TRBV7-9; 8 nucleotides align to TRBD2. Per the germline V gene, CDR1 is SEHNR and CDR2 is FQNEAQ (reference sequence). V shed 5 bases, J shed 11 bases, and the junction held 6 bases outside the gene matches. The CDR3 consists of 12 residues. CDR3 DNA sequence: TGTGCCAGCAGCCCCGGGGGGGAGGGGCAGTATTTT. It specifies CASSPGGEGQYF.

The chain employs TRBV3-1 (or the pseudogene TRBV3-2) and TRBJ2-7, with D possibly matching TRBD2 (6 bases). Trimming removed 5 bases at V and 4 bases at J, with 15 bases between. The CDR3 is 14 amino acids. From germline, CDR1 is LGHDT and CDR2 YNNKEL (reference sequence). DNA of the CDR3: TGTGCCAGCAGCTTAGGGGCGGGACCGTACGAGCAGTACGTC. Protein: CASSLGAGPYEQYV.

This chain joins TRBV18 and TRBJ2-7; TRBD2 might be the D (6 bases). Per germline, CDR1 KGHSH and CDR2 LQKENI. Between the trimmed V and J ends, which lost 5 bases and 5 bases, there was a span of 13 bases. This CDR3 comprises 13 residues. In nucleotides, the CDR3 is TGTGCCAGCTCAGCCACTAGCTCGGACGAGCAGTACGTC. Translated: CASSATSSDEQYV.

The chain recombines TRBV21-1 with TRBJ1-1. TRBV21-1 is tagged as a pseudogene. This CDR3 is built from 15 residues. In nucleotides, the CDR3 is TGTGCCAGCAGCCCGACCGACTTACTGAACACTGAAGCTTTCTTT. Translating gives CASSPTDLLNTEAFF.

This clone was seen only once. The CDR3 loop is CASSDRSSGNTIYF. CDR3 coding DNA: TGTGCCAGCAGTGACCGGAGCTCTGGAAACACCATATATTTT. The genes are TRBV6-1 and TRBJ1-3; D call uncertain. The CDR3 loop spans 14 amino acids. Germline assignment: CDR1 MNHNS and CDR2 SASEGT. V was shortened by 3 bases and J by 0 bases, with 6 bases between the two germline ends.

The chain couples TRBV5-5 to TRBJ2-7, with TRBD2 identical over 8 bases. This CDR3 contains 12 residues. Per the germline V gene, CDR1 is SGHKS and CDR2 is YYEKEE (reference sequence). V was pared by 2 bases and J by 6 bases, with 1 base of the junction left unmatched. DNA of the CDR3: TGTGCCAGCAGCTTCCTAGCGGGCGAGCAGTACGTC. Encoded protein: CASSFLAGEQYV.

V and J are TRBV10-3 and TRBJ2-1; TRBD1 agrees at 9 bases. The germline V gene has CDR1 ENHRY and CDR2 SYGVKD. The CDR3 totals 14 residues. Trimming cost V 4 bases and J 4 bases; bases outside gene matches: 2. The CDR3 nucleotides are TGTGCCATCAGTGGAGACAGGGGGTACAATGAGCAGTTCTTC. Translating gives CAISGDRGYNEQFF.

Here the CDR3 DNA reads TGTGCCAGCAGCCCGCCATCGACAGGGTTTGACTACACCTTC. As protein: CASSPPSTGFDYTF. The chain has TRBV11-2 and TRBJ1-2; 7 bases map to TRBD1. The CDR3 is made up of 14 amino acids. Trimming cost V 5 bases and J 10 bases; bases outside gene matches: 13. The germline gives CDR1 SGHAT, CDR2 FQNNGV.

This chain connects TRBV9 to TRBJ1-3; tentatively, D is TRBD1 (6 bases). Trimming shortened V by 0 bases and J by 0 bases, and 7 bases separated the two germline ends. Germline V lookup: CDR1 SGDLS, CDR2 YYNGEE. The CDR3 runs 15 residues. Here the CDR3 DNA reads TGTGCCAGCAGCGTAGGAGGGGGCTCTGGAAACACCATATATTTT. It encodes CASSVGGGSGNTIYF. Filled out from reference TRBV9 and TRBJ1-3, the complete variable domain reads DSGVTQTPKHLITATGQRVTLRCSPRSGDLSVYWYQQSLDQGLQFLIQYYNGEERAKGNILERFSAQQFPDLHSELNLSSLELGDSALYFCASSVGGGSGNTIYFGEGSWLTVV.

The J gene is TRBJ2-7, the V gene TRBV19; the D gene is possibly TRBD2 (7 bases). V lost 1 base and J lost 4, with 14 bases in between. CDR1 is LNHDA, CDR2 SQIVND, per germline (reference sequence). The CDR3 loop spans 15 amino acids. CDR3 sequence (DNA): TGTGCCAGTAGTATAGGGGGCGGGGGCCGTTACGAGCAGTACGTC. Translated, it gives CASSIGGGGRYEQYV.

The rearrangement links TRBV3-1 (or the pseudogene TRBV3-2) to TRBJ1-6; D not certain. V lost 0 bases and J lost 12, with 9 bases in between. The CDR3 sequence is 13 residues long. Germline V gene sequence: CDR1 LGHDT, CDR2 YNNKEL (reference sequence). CDR3 bases: TGTGCCAGCAGCCAAGAAGCGGAAGTACCCCTCCACTTT. It translates to CASSQEAEVPLHF.

V gene TRBV4-3 combines with J gene TRBJ2-5; D is undetermined. CDR3 size: 14 residues. Trimming took off 1 base at V and 2 bases at J, with 8 bases between the two ends. Germline lookup yields CDR1 LGHNA and CDR2 YSLEER. This CDR3 is CASSQGPRQETQYF. DNA for the CDR3: TGCGCCAGCAGCCAAGGGCCCCGACAAGAGACCCAGTACTTC.

The chain recombines TRBV7-2 with TRBJ2-1, with D possibly TRBD2 on 5 matching bases. The CDR3 contains 14 residues. Per the germline V gene, CDR1 is SGHTA and CDR2 is FQGNSA. Deletions cut 2 bases from V and 7 bases from J, with 12 bases between. The CDR3, as DNA: TGTGCCAGCAGCTTACTAGCAGGAAATAATGAGCAGTTCTTC. It specifies CASSLLAGNNEQFF.

The chain is built from TRBV7-2 and TRBJ1-6; a possible D gene is TRBD1 (5 bases). This CDR3 comprises 13 residues. Germline V CDR1 and CDR2: SGHTA, FQGNSA. Trimming shortened V by 5 bases and J by 9 bases, and 11 bases separated the two germline ends. CDR3 in DNA: TGTGCCAGCAGCGGTTCGGGGGGTTCACCCCTCCACTTT. Translating it yields CASSGSGGSPLHF.

The chain combines TRBV9 with TRBJ2-5, with 7 bases identical to TRBD1. Germline CDR1 is SGDLS and CDR2 is YYNGEE. The CDR3 has 13 amino acids. Trimming cost V 2 bases and J 5 bases; bases outside gene matches: 3. DNA for the CDR3: TGTGCCAGCAGCGTCCAGGGGGAGGAGACCCAGTACTTC. Amino acids: CASSVQGEETQYF.

The chain has TRBV7-9 and TRBJ2-2, with D perhaps matching TRBD1 (6 bases). Trimming left V 1 base short and J 6 bases short, with 9 bases between. Germline CDR1 and CDR2: SEHNR and FQNEAQ (reference sequence). The CDR3 is 14 amino acids. The CDR3 sequence is CASSLVAGAGELFF. In nucleotides, the CDR3 is TGTGCCAGCAGCTTAGTAGCAGGGGCCGGGGAGCTGTTTTTT.

The genes are TRBV6-2 or TRBV6-3 and TRBJ2-2; D might be TRBD1 (5 bases). This CDR3 contains 15 residues. Trimming cost V 5 bases and J 0 bases, with 10 bases left between them. Germline CDR1 MNHEY, CDR2 SVGEGT. The CDR3, as DNA: TGTGCCAGCAGTAGGGGCCCCTCGAACACCGGGGAGCTGTTTTTT. Translation: CASSRGPSNTGELFF.

This chain connects TRBV14 to TRBJ2-1; 7 bases match TRBD2. V lost 4 bases and J lost 4; bases outside the gene matches: 4. Looked up from germline, CDR1 is SGHDN and CDR2 is FVKESK. This CDR3 is built from 14 residues. The CDR3 region has the DNA TGTGCCAGCAGCCGTCAGCGGGAATACAATGAGCAGTTCTTC. This translates into CASSRQREYNEQFF.

This clone was counted a single time. V gene TRBV7-8 combines with J gene TRBJ2-2, with 8 bases identical to TRBD1. J was trimmed by 5 bases and V by 1 base; bases with no gene match: 9. CDR3 size: 17 residues. Germline CDR1 is SGHVS and CDR2 is FQNEAQ. CDR3 DNA sequence: TGTGCCAGCAGCTTAGGGGCAGACAGGGGCTGGACCGGGGAGCTGTTTTTT. Protein product: CASSLGADRGWTGELFF.